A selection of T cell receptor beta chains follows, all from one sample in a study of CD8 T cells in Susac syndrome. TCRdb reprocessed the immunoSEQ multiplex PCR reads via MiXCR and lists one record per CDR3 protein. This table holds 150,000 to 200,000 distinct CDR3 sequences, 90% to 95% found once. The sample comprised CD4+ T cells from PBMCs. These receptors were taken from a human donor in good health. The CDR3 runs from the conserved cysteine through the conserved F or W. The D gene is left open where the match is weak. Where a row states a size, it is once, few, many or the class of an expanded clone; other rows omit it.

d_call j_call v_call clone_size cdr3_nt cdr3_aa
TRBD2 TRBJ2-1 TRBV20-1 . TGCAGTGCTAGAGTGGTACTAGCGGGAGGCTCTTCCTACAATGAGCAGTTCTTC CSARVVLAGGSSYNEQFF
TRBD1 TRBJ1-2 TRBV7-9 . TGTGCCAGCAGCATCTTACGAGGGGGCGCCGACTATGGCTACACCTTC CASSILRGGADYGYTF
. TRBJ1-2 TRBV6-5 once TGTGCCAGCAGTTACGTCCAGGCGAATGGCTACACCTTC CASSYVQANGYTF
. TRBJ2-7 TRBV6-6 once TGTGCCAGCAGCCCCGGGGAGGTTAATTCGGGGGACTTC CASSPGEVNSGDF
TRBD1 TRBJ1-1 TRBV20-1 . TGCAGTGCTCCCGGACAGGTGGGGCTCCAGGGCACTGAAGCTTTCTTT CSAPGQVGLQGTEAFF
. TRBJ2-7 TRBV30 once TGTGCCTGGAGTGGAGGTTACGAGCAGTACTTC CAWSGGYEQYF
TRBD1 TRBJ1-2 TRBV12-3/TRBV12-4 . TGTGCCAGCGACCCAACAGGGGTTTATAACTATGGCTACACCTTC CASDPTGVYNYGYTF
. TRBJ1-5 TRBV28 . TGTGCCAGCAGTTCCCCCGGAGGCAATCAGCCCCAGCATTTT CASSSPGGNQPQHF
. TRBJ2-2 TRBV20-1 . TGCAGCTACAGGGACAACACCGGGGAGCTGTTTTTT CSYRDNTGELFF
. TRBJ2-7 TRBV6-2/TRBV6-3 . TGTGCCAGCCTAGGGAGTCCTTCCTACGAGCAGTACTTC CASLGSPSYEQYF
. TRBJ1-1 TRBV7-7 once TGTGCTAGCAGCTTAGAGCGCGGGGCTGAAGCTTTCTTT CASSLERGAEAFF
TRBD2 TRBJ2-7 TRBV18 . TGTGCCAGCTCCCCCGGGCTAACTAGCGGGGCGCAAATCTACGAGCAGTACTTC CASSPGLTSGAQIYEQYF
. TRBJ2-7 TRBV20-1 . TGCAGTGCTAGAGCCCCCGGGACCCCCTTCTACGAGCAGTACTTC CSARAPGTPFYEQYF
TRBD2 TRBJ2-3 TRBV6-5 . TGTGCCAGCAGTTACAGAGGCGGGAGGGGTTGGGGCACAGATACGCAGTATTTT CASSYRGGRGWGTDTQYF
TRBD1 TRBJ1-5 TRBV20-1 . TGCAGTGCTAGAGCCGGGACAGGCAATCAGCCCCAGCATTTT CSARAGTGNQPQHF
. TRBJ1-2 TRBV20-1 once TGCAGTGCCCGCGGAGCAGGGACTAACTATGGCTACACCTTC CSARGAGTNYGYTF
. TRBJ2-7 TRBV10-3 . TGTGCCATCAGTGGAAAGGACGAGCAGTACTTC CAISGKDEQYF
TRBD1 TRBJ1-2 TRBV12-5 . TGTGCTAGTGGTTGGACAGGGGGTGGCTACACCTTC CASGWTGGGYTF
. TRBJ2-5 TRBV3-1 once TGTGCCAGCAGAGTGAGAAGCGAGACCCAGTACTTC CASRVRSETQYF
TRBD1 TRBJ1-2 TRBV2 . TGTGCCAGCAGGGGGACAGGGGGAGACTATGGCTACACCTTC CASRGTGGDYGYTF
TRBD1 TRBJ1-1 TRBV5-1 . TGCGCCAGCAGCGCGGGGACAGAGAACACTGAAGCTTTCTTT CASSAGTENTEAFF
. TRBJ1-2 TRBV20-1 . TGCAGTGCTAGGCGATTATTGAGGACGGTTAACTATGGCTACACCTTC CSARRLLRTVNYGYTF
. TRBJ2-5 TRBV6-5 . TGTGCCAGCAGTTACTCGCGCAGGGAGACCCAGTACTTC CASSYSRRETQYF
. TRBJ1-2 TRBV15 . TGTGCCACCAGCAGAGGGGCCGGGGGCGACTATGGCTACACCTTC CATSRGAGGDYGYTF
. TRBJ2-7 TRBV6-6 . TGTGCCAGCACCCCTCGGGGCCACTACGAGCAGTACTTC CASTPRGHYEQYF
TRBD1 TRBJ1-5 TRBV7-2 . TGTGCCAGCAGCTTTCTGACAGGGGTCCAGCCCCAGCATTTT CASSFLTGVQPQHF
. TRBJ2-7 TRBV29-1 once TGCAGCGTTGGGGATTTTCCCTACGAGCAGTACTTC CSVGDFPYEQYF
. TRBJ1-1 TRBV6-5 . TGTGCCAGCAGTAGTCTTGGGGTGTGGACTGAAGCTTTCTTT CASSSLGVWTEAFF
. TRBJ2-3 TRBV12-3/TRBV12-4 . TGTGCCAGCAGTCTCCTCACAGATACGCAGTATTTT CASSLLTDTQYF
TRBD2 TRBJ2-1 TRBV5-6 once TGTGCCAGCAGGACCCCTAGCGGGAAAGGAGTCTACAATGAGCAGTTCTTC CASRTPSGKGVYNEQFF
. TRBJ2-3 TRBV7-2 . TGTGCCAGCAGTCTTAGAGGGCCTAGCACAGATACGCAGTATTTT CASSLRGPSTDTQYF
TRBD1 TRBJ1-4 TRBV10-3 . TGTGCCATCAGTGCCGGGACAGGGATGTCTGAAAAACTGTTTTTT CAISAGTGMSEKLFF
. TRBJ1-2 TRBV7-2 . TGTGCCAGCAGCCCCCTACAGGGCACCTACACCTTC CASSPLQGTYTF
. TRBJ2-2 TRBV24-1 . TGTGCCACCAGTGCCACGACGGGCCCCGGGCGAGACACCGGGGAGCTGTTTTTT CATSATTGPGRDTGELFF
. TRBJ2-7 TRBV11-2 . TGTGCCAGCAGCAGTAGCCGCGGGGAGCAGTACTTC CASSSSRGEQYF
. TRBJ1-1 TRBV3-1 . TGTGCCAGCAGCCTCACCCTTGGGAGGGCGGGGACTGAAGCTTTCTTT CASSLTLGRAGTEAFF
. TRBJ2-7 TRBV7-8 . TGTGCCAGCAGCTTAGCGGGGCAGCAGTACTTC CASSLAGQQYF
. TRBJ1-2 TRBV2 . TGTGCCAGCAGAGAGGACAGCTATGGCTACACCTTC CASREDSYGYTF
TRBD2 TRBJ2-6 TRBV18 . TGTGCCAGCTCACCATCGTCAGCGGGACCTTCTGGGGCCAACGTCCTGACTTTC CASSPSSAGPSGANVLTF
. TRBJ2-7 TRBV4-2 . TGTGCCAGCAGCCAAGAGCTGAGATCCTACGAGCAGTACTTC CASSQELRSYEQYF
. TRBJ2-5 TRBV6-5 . TGTGCCAGCCGACAAAACGGGGTTGGCCAAGAGACCCAGTACTTC CASRQNGVGQETQYF
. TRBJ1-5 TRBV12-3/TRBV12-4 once TGTGCCAGCAGTCTTCTTAGCTCAGGATTCAATCAGCCCCAGCATTTT CASSLLSSGFNQPQHF
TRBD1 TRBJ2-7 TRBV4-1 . TGCGCCAGCAGCCAGGGACAGGGTCCAACCTACGAGCAGTACTTC CASSQGQGPTYEQYF
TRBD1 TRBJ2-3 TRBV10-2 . TGCGCCAGCATTCAACAGGGGTCAGATACGCAGTATTTT CASIQQGSDTQYF
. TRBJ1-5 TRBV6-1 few TGTGCCAGCAGTGGGGACGGCAATCAGCCCCAGCATTTT CASSGDGNQPQHF
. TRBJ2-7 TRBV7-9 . TGTGCCAGCAGCTTAATAAGGGAGCAGTACTTC CASSLIREQYF
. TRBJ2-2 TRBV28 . TGTGCCAGCAGACAAGCGGGTTACACCGGGGAGCTGTTTTTT CASRQAGYTGELFF
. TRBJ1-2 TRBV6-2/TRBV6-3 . TGTGCCAGCAGGAGGGACGGAGATGGCTACACCTTC CASRRDGDGYTF
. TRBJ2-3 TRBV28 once TGTGCCAGCAAATCGGGATCGACTAGCACAGATACGCAGTATTTT CASKSGSTSTDTQYF
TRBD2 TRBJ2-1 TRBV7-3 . TGTGCCAGCAGCTCCCACCGACTAGCGGGAAGCTACAATGAGCAGTTCTTC CASSSHRLAGSYNEQFF
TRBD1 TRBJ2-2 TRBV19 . TGTGCCAGTAGTCCAACCGGGACAGCTTCGAACACCGGGGAGCTGTTTTTT CASSPTGTASNTGELFF
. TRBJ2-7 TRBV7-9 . TGTGCCAGCAGCTTAGATTGGAGTTACGAGCAGTACTTC CASSLDWSYEQYF
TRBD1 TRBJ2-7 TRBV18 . TGTGCCAGCTCACCGTCCGGTCCCGGACAGGGTTTTCACGAGCAGTACTTC CASSPSGPGQGFHEQYF
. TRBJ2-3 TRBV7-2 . TGTGCCAGCAGCCCCCAGGGGGGGAGAGATACGCAGTATTTT CASSPQGGRDTQYF
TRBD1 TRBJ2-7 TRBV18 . TGTGCCAGCTCACCCGGACAGGGGACGTTCTACGAGCAGTACTTC CASSPGQGTFYEQYF
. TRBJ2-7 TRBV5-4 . TGTGCCAGCAGCTTGGGGCAGGTGGGCTACGAGCAGTACTTC CASSLGQVGYEQYF
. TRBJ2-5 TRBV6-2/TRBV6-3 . TGTGCCAGCAGTTACCGTCTGCCGAAAGAGACCCAGTACTTC CASSYRLPKETQYF
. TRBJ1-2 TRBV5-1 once TGCGCCAGCACCGAGGACGGAGCTGGCTACACCTTC CASTEDGAGYTF
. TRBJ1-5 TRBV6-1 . TGTGCCAGCAGTGAATGGGGGGGCGCGAGTCAGCCCCAGCATTTT CASSEWGGASQPQHF